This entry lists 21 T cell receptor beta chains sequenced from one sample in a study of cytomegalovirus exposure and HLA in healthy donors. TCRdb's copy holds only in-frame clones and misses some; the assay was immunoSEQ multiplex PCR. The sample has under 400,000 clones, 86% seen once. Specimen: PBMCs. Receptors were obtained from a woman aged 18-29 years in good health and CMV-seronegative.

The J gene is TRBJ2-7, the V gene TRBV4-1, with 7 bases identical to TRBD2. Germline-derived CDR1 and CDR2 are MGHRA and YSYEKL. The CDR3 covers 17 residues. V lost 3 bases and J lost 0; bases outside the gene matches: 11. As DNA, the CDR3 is TGCGCCAGCAGCCACGCCGCTCTAGCGGTGAGCTCCTACGAGCAGTACTTC. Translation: CASSHAALAVSSYEQYF.

This chain's CDR3 is CASSLGLLPGNEQFF. In nucleotides, the CDR3 is TGTGCCAGCAGCTTGGGACTTCTCCCGGGCAATGAGCAGTTCTTC. The J gene is TRBJ2-1, the V gene TRBV7-3, with D perhaps matching TRBD2 (6 bases). Germline V CDR1 and CDR2: SGHTA, FQGTGA. The length of the CDR3 is 15 residues. V lost 3 bases and J lost 6, with 15 bases in between.

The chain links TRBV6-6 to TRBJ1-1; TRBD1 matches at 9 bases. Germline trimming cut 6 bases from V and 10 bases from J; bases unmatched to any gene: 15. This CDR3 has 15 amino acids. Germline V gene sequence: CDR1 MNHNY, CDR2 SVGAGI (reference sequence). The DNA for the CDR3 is TGTGCCAGCAGGGAACAGGGGGCAGGCGTCCCCGCAGCTTTCTTT. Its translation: CASREQGAGVPAAFF.

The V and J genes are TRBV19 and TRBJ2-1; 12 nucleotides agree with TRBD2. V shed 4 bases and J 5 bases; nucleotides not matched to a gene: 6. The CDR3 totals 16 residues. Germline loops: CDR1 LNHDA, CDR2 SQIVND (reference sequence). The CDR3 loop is CASSTRTSGINNEQFF. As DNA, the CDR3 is TGTGCCAGTAGTACTCGGACTAGCGGGATTAACAATGAGCAGTTCTTC. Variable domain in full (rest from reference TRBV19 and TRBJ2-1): DGGITQSPKYLFRKEGQNVTLSCEQNLNHDAMYWYRQDPGQGLRLIYYSQIVNDFQKGDIAEGYSVSREKKESFPLTVTSAQKNPTAFYLCASSTRTSGINNEQFFGPGTRLTVL.

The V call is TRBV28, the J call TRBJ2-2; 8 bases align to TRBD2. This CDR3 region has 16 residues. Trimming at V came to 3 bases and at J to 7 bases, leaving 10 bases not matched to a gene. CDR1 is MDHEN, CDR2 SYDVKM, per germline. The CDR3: CASSFSAGGPNGELFF. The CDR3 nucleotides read TGTGCCAGCAGTTTTTCGGCGGGAGGCCCCAACGGGGAGCTGTTTTTT.

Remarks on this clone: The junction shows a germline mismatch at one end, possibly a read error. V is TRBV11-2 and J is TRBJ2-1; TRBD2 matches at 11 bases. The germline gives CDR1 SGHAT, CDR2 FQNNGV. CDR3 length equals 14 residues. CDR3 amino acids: CASSFTGSGGAVIF. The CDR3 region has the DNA TGTGCCAGCAGCTTTACGGGTAGCGGGGGGGCCGTAATCTTC.

The CDR3 is CASSLFFSPQGKTGELFF. The CDR3 DNA reads as TGTGCCAGCAGTTTGTTTTTCTCGCCGCAGGGGAAAACCGGGGAGCTGTTTTTT. The gene calls are TRBV27 and TRBJ2-2, with D possibly matching TRBD1 (6 bases). This CDR3 region has 18 residues. V lost 3 bases and J lost 5, with 22 bases in between. Germline V lookup: CDR1 MNHEY, CDR2 SMNVEV (reference sequence).

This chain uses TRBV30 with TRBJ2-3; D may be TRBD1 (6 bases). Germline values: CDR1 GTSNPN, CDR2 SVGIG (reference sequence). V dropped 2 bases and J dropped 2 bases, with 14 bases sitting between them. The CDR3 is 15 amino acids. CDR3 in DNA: TGTGCCTGGAGTTCTACAGGGACCAACACAGATACGCAGTATTTT. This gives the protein CAWSSTGTNTDTQYF.

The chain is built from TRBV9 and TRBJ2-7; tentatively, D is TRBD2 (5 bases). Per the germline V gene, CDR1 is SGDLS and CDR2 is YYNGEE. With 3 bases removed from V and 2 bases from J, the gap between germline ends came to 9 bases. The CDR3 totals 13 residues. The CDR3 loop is CASSGGKTYEQYF. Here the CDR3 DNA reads TGTGCCAGCAGCGGAGGGAAGACCTACGAGCAGTACTTC.

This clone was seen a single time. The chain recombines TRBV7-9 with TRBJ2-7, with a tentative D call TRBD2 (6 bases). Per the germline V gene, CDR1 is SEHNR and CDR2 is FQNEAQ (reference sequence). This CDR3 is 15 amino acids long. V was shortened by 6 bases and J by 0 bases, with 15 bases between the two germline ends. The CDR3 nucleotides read TGTGCCAGCAGGAGGGGCGGGGACGGCTCCTACGAGCAGTACTTC. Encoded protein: CASRRGGDGSYEQYF.

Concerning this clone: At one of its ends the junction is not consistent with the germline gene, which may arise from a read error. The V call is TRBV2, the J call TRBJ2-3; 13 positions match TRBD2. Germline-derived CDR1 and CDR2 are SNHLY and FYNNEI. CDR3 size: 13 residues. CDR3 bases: TGTGCCAGCAGGGGAGGACTAGCGGGGGCCGGGGTTTTT. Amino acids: CASRGGLAGAGVF.

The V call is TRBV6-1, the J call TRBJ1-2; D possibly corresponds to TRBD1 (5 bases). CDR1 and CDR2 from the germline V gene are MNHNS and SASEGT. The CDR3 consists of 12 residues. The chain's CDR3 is CVTAWGHYGYTF. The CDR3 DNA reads TGTGTTACAGCGTGGGGCCACTATGGCTACACCTTC.

The CDR3 reads CASSEGGASNTDTQYF. The CDR3 DNA is TGTGCCAGCAGCGAGGGTGGCGCCTCGAACACAGATACGCAGTATTTT. The V and J genes are TRBV7-8 and TRBJ2-3; TRBD2 might be the D (5 bases). CDR3 length: 16 residues. The germline V gene encodes CDR1 SGHVS and CDR2 FQNEAQ. Trimming shortened V by 5 bases and J by 2 bases, and 17 bases separated the two germline ends.

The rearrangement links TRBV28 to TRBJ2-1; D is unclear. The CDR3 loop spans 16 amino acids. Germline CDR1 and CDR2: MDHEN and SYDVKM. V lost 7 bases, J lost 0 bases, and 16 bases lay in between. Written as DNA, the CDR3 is TGTGCCAGCATCCCTTCATCAGGCTACTCCTACAATGAGCAGTTCTTC. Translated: CASIPSSGYSYNEQFF.

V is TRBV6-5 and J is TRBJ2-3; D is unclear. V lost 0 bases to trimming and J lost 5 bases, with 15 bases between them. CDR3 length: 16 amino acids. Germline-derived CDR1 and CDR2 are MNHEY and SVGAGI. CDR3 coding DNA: TGTGCCAGCAGTTACTCACGCCCCAATGTCGGAGATACGCAGTATTTT. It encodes CASSYSRPNVGDTQYF.

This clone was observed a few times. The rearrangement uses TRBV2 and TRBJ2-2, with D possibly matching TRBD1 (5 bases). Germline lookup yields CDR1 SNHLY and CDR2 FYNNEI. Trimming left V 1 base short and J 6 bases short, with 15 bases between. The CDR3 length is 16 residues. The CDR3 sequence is CASSEGKMQGPGELFF. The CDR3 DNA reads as TGTGCCAGCAGTGAAGGAAAGATGCAGGGCCCCGGGGAGCTGTTTTTT.

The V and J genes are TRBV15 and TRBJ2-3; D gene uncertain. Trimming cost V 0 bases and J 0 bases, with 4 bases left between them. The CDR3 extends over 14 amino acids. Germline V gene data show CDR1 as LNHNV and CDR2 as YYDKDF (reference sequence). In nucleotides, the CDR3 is TGTGCCACCAGCAGAGATAGCAGCACAGATACGCAGTATTTT. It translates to CATSRDSSTDTQYF.

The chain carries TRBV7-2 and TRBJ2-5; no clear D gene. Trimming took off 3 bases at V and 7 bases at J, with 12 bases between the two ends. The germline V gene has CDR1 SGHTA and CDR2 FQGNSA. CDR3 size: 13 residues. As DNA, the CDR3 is TGTGCCAGCAGCTTGCGCGGAGTGGGGACCCAGTACTTC. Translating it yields CASSLRGVGTQYF.

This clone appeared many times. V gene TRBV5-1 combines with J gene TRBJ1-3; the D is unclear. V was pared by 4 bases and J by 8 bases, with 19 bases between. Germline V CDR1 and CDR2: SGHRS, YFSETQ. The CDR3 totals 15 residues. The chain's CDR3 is CASSPDGSSGDTIYF. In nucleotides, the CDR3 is TGCGCCAGCAGCCCCGACGGGTCTTCTGGCGACACCATATATTTT.

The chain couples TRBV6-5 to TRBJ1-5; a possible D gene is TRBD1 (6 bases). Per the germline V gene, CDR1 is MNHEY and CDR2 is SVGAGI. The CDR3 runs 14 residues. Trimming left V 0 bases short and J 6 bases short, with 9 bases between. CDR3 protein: CASSYSQGSQPQHF. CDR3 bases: TGTGCCAGCAGTTACTCACAGGGTTCTCAGCCCCAGCATTTT.

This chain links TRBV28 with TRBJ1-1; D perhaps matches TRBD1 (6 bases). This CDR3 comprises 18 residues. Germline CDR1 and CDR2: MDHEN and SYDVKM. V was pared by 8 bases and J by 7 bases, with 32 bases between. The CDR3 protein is CASRTLTMSQGFGGEAFF. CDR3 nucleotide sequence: TGTGCCAGCCGAACACTAACGATGAGTCAGGGGTTTGGGGGTGAAGCTTTCTTT.